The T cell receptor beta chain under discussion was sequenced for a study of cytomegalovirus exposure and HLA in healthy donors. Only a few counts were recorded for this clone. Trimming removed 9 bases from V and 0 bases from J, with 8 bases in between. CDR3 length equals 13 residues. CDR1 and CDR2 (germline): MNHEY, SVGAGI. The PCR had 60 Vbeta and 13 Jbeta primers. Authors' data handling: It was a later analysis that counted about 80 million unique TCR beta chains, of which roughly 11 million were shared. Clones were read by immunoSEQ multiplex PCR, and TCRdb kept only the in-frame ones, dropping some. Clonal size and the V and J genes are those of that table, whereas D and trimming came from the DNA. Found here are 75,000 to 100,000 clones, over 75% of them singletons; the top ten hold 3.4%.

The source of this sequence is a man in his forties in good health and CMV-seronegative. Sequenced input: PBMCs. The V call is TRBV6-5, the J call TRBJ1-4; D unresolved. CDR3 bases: TGTGCCAGTCGAGTGGCAACTAATGAAAAACTGTTTTTT. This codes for CASRVATNEKLFF.